The clone carrying this T cell receptor (beta chain) is a singleton in its sample. Germline CDR1 reads MDHEN; CDR2 reads SYDVKM. This CDR3 has 16 amino acids. V lost 3 bases and J lost 4; bases outside the gene matches: 8. Repertoires were generated with immunoSEQ multiplex PCR, while TCRdb's copy carries only in-frame clones and drops some. The sample has about 50,000 clones; over 90% are singletons. This sample is part of a study of control samples from healthy donors and cancer patients. The sequence was obtained from a woman aged 45 to 65 with head and neck cancer. The chain combines TRBV28 with TRBJ1-2; 10 bases fit TRBD1. The sequenced sample consisted of PBMCs. CDR3 sequence: CASSLGEGTGVYGYTF. The CDR3 DNA reads TGTGCCAGCAGTTTGGGAGAAGGGACAGGGGTCTATGGCTACACCTTC.